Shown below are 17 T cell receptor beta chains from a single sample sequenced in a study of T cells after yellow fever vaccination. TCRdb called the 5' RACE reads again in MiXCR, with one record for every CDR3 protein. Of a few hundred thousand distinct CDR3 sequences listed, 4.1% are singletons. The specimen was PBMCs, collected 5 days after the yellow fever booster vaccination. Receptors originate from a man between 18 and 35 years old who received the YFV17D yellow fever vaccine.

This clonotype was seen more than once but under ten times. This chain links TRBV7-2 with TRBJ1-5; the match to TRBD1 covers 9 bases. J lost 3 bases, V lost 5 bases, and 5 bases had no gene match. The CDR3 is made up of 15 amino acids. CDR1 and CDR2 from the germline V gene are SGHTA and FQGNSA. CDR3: CASSTDRGINQPQHF. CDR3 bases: TGTGCCAGCAGCACCGACAGGGGGATCAATCAGCCCCAGCATTTT.

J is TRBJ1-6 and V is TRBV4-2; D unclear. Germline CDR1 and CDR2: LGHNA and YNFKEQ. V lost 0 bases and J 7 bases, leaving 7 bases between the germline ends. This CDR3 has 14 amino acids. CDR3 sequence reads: CASSQEYENSPLHF. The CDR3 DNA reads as TGTGCCAGCAGCCAAGAATACGAGAATTCACCCCTCCACTTT.

The CDR3 loop is CASSNTRIAAGHETQYF. CDR3 coding DNA: TGTGCCAGTAGCAACACCCGAATCGCGGCAGGGCACGAGACCCAGTACTTC. V gene TRBV19 combines with J gene TRBJ2-5; D is possibly TRBD1 (5 bases). Germline CDR1 LNHDA, CDR2 SQIVND (reference sequence). This CDR3 has 17 residues. Between the trimmed V and J ends, which lost 6 bases and 5 bases, there was a span of 25 bases.

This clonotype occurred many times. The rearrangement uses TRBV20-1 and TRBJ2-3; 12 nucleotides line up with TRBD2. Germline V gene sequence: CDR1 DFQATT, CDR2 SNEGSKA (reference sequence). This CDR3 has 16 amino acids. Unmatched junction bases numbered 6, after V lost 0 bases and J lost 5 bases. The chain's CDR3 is CSARDPSGGAVDTQYF. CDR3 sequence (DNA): TGCAGTGCTAGAGATCCTAGCGGGGGGGCGGTAGATACGCAGTATTTT.

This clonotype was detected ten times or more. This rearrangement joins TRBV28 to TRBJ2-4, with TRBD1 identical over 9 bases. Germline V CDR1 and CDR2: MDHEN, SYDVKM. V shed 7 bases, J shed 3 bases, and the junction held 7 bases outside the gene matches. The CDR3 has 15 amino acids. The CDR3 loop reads CASTRDRENKNIQYF. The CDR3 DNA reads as TGTGCCAGCACTCGGGACAGGGAAAACAAAAACATTCAGTACTTC.

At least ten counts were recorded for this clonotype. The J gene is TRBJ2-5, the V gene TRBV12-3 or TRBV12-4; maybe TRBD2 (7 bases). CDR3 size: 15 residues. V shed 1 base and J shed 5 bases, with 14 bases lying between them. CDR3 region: CASSLVPGGVETQYF. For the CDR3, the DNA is TGTGCCAGCAGTTTAGTTCCGGGGGGCGTGGAGACCCAGTACTTC.

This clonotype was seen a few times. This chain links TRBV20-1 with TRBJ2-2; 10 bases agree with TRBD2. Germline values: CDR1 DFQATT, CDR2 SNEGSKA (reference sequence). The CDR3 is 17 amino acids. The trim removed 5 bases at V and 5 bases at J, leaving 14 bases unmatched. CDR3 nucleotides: TGCAGTGCTTACGAGCGTCCTAGCGGGGGACCGACCGGGGAGCTGTTTTTT. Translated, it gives CSAYERPSGGPTGELFF.

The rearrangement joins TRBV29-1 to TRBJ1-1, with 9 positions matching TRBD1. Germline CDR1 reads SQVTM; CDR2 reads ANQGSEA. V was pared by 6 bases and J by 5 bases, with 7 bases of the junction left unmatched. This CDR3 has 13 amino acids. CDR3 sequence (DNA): TGCAGCGTCGGACAGGGGAGGGGTACTGAAGCTTTCTTT. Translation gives CSVGQGRGTEAFF.

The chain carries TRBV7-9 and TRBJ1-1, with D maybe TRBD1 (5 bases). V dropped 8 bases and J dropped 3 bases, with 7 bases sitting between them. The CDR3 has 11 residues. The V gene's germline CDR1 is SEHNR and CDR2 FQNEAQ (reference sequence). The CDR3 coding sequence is TGTGCCAGCCAGGGAGACACTGAAGCTTTCTTT. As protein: CASQGDTEAFF.

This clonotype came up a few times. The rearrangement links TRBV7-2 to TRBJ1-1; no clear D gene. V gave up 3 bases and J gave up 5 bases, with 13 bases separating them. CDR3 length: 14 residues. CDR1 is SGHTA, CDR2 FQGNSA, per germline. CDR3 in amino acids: CASSFWQTRTEAFF. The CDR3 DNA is TGTGCCAGCAGCTTTTGGCAGACGAGGACTGAAGCTTTCTTT.

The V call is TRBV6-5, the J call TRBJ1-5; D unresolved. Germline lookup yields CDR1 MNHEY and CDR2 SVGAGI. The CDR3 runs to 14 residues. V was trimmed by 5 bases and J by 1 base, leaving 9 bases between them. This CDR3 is CASSAGRSNQPQHF. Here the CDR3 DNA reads TGTGCCAGCAGTGCTGGACGGAGCAATCAGCCCCAGCATTTT.

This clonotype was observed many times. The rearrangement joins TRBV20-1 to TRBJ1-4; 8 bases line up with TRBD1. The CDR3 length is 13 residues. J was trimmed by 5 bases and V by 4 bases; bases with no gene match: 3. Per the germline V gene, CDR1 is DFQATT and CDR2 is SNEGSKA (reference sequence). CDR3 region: CSAIQGGNEKLFF. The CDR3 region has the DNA TGCAGTGCTATACAGGGGGGGAATGAAAAACTGTTTTTT.

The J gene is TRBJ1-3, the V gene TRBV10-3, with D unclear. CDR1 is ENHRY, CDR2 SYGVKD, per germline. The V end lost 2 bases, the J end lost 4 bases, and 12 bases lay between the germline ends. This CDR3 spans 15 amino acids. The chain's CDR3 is CAISEGRSQGNTIYF. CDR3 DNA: TGTGCCATCAGTGAGGGGCGGTCCCAAGGAAACACCATATATTTT.

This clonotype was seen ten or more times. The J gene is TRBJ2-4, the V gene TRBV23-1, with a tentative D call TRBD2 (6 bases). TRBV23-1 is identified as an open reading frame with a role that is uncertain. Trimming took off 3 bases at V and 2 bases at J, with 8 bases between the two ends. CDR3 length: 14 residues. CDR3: CASSQEGTKNIQYF. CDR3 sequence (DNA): TGCGCCAGCAGTCAGGAGGGAACCAAAAACATTCAGTACTTC.

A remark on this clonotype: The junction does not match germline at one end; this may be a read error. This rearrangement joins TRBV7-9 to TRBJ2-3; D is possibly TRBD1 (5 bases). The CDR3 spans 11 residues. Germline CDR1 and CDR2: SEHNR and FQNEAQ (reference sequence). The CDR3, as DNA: TGTGCCAGCAGCCAGACAGTTACGCAGTATTTT. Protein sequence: CASSQTVTQYF.

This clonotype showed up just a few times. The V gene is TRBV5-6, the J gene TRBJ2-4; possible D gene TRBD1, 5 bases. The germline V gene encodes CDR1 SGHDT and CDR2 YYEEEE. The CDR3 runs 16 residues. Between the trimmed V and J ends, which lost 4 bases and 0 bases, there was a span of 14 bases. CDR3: CASSRRRTLAKNIQYF. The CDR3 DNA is TGTGCCAGCAGCCGGCGAAGGACACTAGCCAAAAACATTCAGTACTTC.

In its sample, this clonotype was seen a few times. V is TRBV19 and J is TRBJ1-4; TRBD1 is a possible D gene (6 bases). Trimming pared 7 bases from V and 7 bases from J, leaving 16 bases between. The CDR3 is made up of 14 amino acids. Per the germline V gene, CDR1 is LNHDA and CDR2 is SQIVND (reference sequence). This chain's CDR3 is CASTSGRGGEKLFF. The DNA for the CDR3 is TGTGCCAGTACTTCAGGGAGGGGGGGTGAAAAACTGTTTTTT. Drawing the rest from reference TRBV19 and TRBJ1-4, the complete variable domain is DGGITQSPKYLFRKEGQNVTLSCEQNLNHDAMYWYRQDPGQGLRLIYYSQIVNDFQKGDIAEGYSVSREKKESFPLTVTSAQKNPTAFYLCASTSGRGGEKLFFGSGTQLSVL.